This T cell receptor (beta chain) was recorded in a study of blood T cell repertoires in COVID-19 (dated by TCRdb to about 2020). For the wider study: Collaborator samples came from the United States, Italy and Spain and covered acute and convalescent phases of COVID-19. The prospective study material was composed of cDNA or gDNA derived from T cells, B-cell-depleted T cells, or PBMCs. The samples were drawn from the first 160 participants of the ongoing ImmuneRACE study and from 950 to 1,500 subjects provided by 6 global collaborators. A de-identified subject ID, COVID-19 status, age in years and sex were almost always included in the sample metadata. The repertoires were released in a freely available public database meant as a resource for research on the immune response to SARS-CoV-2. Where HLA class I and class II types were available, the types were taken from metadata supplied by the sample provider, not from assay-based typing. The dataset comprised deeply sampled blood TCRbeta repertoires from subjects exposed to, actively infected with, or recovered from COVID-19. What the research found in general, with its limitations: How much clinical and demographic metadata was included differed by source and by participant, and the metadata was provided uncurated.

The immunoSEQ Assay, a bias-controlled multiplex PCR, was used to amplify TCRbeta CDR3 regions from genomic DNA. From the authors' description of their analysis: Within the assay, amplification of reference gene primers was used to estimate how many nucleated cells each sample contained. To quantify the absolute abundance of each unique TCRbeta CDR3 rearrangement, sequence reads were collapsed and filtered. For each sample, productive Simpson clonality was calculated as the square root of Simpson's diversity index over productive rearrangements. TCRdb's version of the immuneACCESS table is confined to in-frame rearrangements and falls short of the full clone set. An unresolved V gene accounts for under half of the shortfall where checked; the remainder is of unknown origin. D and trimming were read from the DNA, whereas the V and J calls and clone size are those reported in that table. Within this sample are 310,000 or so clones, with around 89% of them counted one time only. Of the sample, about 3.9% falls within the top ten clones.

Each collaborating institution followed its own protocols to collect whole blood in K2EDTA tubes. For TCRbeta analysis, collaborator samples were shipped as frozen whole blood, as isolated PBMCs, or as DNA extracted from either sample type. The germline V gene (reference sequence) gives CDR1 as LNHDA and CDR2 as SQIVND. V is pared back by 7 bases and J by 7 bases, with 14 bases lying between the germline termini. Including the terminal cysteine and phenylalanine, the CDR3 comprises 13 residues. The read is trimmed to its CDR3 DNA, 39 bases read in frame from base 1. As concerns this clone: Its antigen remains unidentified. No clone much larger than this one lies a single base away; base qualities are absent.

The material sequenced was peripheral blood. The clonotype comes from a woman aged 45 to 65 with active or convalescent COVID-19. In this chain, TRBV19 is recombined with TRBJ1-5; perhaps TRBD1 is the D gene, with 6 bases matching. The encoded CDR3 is CASNKNRDQPQHF. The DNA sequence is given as TGTGCCAGTAATAAGAACAGGGACCAGCCCCAGCATTTT.